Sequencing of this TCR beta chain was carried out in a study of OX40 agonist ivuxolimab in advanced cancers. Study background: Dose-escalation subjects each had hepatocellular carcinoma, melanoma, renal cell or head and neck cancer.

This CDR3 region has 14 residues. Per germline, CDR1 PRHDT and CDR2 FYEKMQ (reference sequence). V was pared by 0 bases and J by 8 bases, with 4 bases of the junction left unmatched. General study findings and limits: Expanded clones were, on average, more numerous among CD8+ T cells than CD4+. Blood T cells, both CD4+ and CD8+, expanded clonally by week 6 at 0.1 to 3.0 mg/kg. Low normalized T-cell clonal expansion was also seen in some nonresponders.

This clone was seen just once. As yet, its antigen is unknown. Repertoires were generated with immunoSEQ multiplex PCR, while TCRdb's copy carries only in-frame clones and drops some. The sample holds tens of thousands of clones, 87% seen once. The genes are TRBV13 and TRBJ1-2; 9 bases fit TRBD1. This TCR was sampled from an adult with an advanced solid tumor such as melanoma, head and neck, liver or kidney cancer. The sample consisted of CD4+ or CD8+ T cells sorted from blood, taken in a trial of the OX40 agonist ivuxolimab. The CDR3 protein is CASSLGRQGEGYTF. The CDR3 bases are TGTGCCAGCAGCTTAGGGAGACAGGGGGAGGGCTACACCTTC.